There are a few counts of the clone carrying this T cell receptor beta chain. The germline V gene has CDR1 MNHEY and CDR2 SMNVEV (reference sequence). J was trimmed by 0 bases and V by 5 bases; bases with no gene match: 10. The CDR3 covers 19 residues. TCRdb's copy holds only in-frame clones and misses some; the assay was immunoSEQ multiplex PCR. The sample yields 150,000 to 200,000 clones, approximately 88% seen once. Individuals drawn from around 25 US areas were about 18 to 95 years old. These data are taken from a study of blood T cell repertoires in COVID-19. The overall study: PBMCs, B-cell-depleted T cells, or T cells were the source of the cDNA or gDNA that made up the material.

The TCR comes from a woman aged 55 to 70 who had recovered from COVID-19. The rearrangement links TRBV27 to TRBJ2-3, with 14 positions matching TRBD2. The sequencing input was PBMCs or T cells enriched from blood (not recorded which). Here the CDR3 reads CASSGRLAGGPMSTDTQYF. DNA of the CDR3: TGTGCCAGCAGTGGTAGACTAGCGGGAGGGCCTATGAGCACAGATACGCAGTATTTT.